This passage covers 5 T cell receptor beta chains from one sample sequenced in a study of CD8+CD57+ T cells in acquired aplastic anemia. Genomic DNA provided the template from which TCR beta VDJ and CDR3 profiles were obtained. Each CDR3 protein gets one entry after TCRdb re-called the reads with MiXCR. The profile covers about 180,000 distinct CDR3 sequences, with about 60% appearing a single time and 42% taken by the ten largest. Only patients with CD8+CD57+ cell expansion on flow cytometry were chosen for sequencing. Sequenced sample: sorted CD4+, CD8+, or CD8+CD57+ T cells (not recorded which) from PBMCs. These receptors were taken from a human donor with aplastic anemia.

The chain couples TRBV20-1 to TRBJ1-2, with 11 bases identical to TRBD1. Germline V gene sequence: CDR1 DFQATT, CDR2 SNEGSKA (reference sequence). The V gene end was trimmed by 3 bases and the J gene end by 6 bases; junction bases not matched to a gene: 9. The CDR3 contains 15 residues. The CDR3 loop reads CSARRTGGVEDGYTF. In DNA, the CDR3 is TGCAGTGCTAGGAGGACAGGGGGCGTCGAGGATGGCTACACCTTC.

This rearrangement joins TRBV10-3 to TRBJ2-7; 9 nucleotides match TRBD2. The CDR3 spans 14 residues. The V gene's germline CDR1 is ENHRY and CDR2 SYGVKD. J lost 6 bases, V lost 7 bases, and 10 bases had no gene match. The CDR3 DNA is TGTGCCATCACCGTTCTAGCGGGGACGGGCGAGCAGTACTTC. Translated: CAITVLAGTGEQYF.

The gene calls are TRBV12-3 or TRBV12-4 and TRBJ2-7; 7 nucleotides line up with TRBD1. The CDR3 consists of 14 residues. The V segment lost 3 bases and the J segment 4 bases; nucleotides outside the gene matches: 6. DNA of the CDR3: TGTGCCAGCAGTTTCCACAGGGGAATTTACGAGCAGTACTTC. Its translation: CASSFHRGIYEQYF.

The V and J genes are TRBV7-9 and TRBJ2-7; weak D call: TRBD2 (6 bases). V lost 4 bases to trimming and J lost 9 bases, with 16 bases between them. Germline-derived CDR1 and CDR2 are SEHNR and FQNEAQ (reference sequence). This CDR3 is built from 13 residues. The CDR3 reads CASSSAGPIGQYF. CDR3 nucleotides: TGTGCCAGCAGCTCCGCGGGGCCAATCGGGCAGTACTTC.

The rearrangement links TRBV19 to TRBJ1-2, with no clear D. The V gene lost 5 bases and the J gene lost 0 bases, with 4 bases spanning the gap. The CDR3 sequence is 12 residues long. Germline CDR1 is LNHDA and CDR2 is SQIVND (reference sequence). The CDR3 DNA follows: TGTGCCAGTAGTCACACTAACTATGGCTACACCTTC. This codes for CASSHTNYGYTF.